A single sample gave rise to the 31 T cell receptor beta chains below, sequenced in a study of blood T cell repertoires in COVID-19. The repertoire was sequenced with immunoSEQ multiplex PCR; TCRdb's copy has only in-frame clones and lacks some. Here the sample spans some 230,000 clones, 75% to 90% being singletons. The sample was PBMCs or T cells enriched from blood (not recorded which). These receptors originate from a woman aged 18-29 years in a cohort exposed to, infected with or recovered from COVID-19 (not recorded which).

The genes are TRBV6-5 and TRBJ1-2; the match to TRBD1 covers 7 bases. The germline V gene has CDR1 MNHEY and CDR2 SVGAGI. CDR3 length: 14 amino acids. V lost 7 bases to trimming and J lost 0 bases; unmatched junction nucleotides: 5. CDR3 in amino acids: CASKGQVANYGYTF. As DNA, the CDR3 is TGTGCCAGCAAAGGACAGGTAGCTAACTATGGCTACACCTTC.

This clone was recorded once. This chain uses TRBV11-1 with TRBJ1-5, with 8 bases identical to TRBD1. V dropped 5 bases and J dropped 7; count of bases not matched to a gene: 4. Germline values: CDR1 SGHAT, CDR2 FQDESV (reference sequence). CDR3 size: 13 residues. The CDR3 region has the DNA TGTGCCAGCAGCCATGACAGGGGCCAGCCCCAGCATTTT. This encodes CASSHDRGQPQHF. Full variable domain (remainder filled in from reference TRBV11-1 and TRBJ1-5): EAEVAQSPRYKITEKSQAVAFWCDPISGHATLYWYRQILGQGPELLVQFQDESVVDDSQLPKDRFSAERLKGVDSTLKIQPAELGDSAMYLCASSHDRGQPQHFGDGTRLSIL.

The gene calls are TRBV6-6 and TRBJ2-5; D unresolved. Germline loops: CDR1 MNHNY, CDR2 SVGAGI (reference sequence). Deletions cut 6 bases from V and 1 base from J, with 6 bases between. This CDR3 spans 12 amino acids. The CDR3 loop reads CASSLPQETQYF. The CDR3 nucleotides read TGTGCCAGCAGCCTCCCCCAAGAGACCCAGTACTTC.

The genes are TRBV11-2 and TRBJ2-5; the match to TRBD2 covers 12 bases. CDR1 is SGHAT and CDR2 is FQNNGV in the germline V gene. CDR3 size: 15 residues. J gave up 3 bases and V 4 bases, and 3 bases lay outside the gene matches. CDR3 nucleotides: TGTGCCAGCAGCTCGACTAGCGGGGGAGAAGAGACCCAGTACTTC. As protein: CASSSTSGGEETQYF.

This clone was seen at least ten times. The gene calls are TRBV4-1 and TRBJ2-5; TRBD1 is a possible D gene (6 bases). The V and J ends lost 5 bases and 5 bases respectively, with 18 bases between them. This CDR3 spans 15 amino acids. Germline-derived CDR1 and CDR2 are MGHRA and YSYEKL. In DNA form, the CDR3 reads TGCGCCAGCAGCTCAGGGGAAGACTTCCCGGAGACCCAGTACTTC. Encoded protein: CASSSGEDFPETQYF.

This clone was detected once. This chain connects TRBV11-3 to TRBJ2-1, with 11 bases matching TRBD2. Trimming at V came to 4 bases and at J to 7 bases, leaving 3 bases not matched to a gene. There are 14 residues in the CDR3. CDR1 is SGHNT and CDR2 is YENEEA in the germline V gene. CDR3 protein: CASSSGLADNEQFF. The CDR3 DNA reads as TGTGCCAGCAGCTCGGGACTAGCGGATAATGAGCAGTTCTTC.

The V and J genes are TRBV5-4 and TRBJ1-4; D gene uncertain. This CDR3 comprises 14 residues. Germline-derived CDR1 and CDR2 are SGHNT and YYREEE (reference sequence). V was shortened by 2 bases and J by 2 bases, with 7 bases between the two germline ends. The CDR3 coding sequence is TGTGCCAGCAGCTTATCCGTGACTAATGAAAAACTGTTTTTT. Amino acids: CASSLSVTNEKLFF.

This sequence joins TRBV21-1 and TRBJ1-6; the D call TRBD1 from the table was never checked on the DNA. TRBV21-1 is labeled a pseudogene. The CDR3 is 15 residues long. CDR3 DNA: TGTGCCAGCAGCAAAGGGGGCCGGCTTAATTCACCCCTCCACTTT. It encodes CASSKGGRLNSPLHF.

The chain joins TRBV11-2 to TRBJ1-2; 7 bases fit TRBD1. The CDR3 runs 15 residues. V was clipped by 1 base and J by 1 base; unmatched bases: 3. The germline CDR1 and CDR2 sequences are SGHAT and FQNNGV. The CDR3 sequence: CASSLAGQINYGYTF. The CDR3 region has the DNA TGTGCCAGCAGCTTAGCGGGACAGATTAACTATGGCTACACCTTC.

The chain is built from TRBV24-1 and TRBJ1-2; D is possibly TRBD1 (6 bases). Trimming took off 5 bases at V and 8 bases at J, with 11 bases between the two ends. The CDR3 spans 12 residues. The V gene's germline CDR1 is KGHDR and CDR2 SFDVKD. The CDR3 DNA reads as TGTGCCACCAGTGGGACAGTCGAAGGCTACACCTTC. Encoded protein: CATSGTVEGYTF.

The chain links TRBV5-4 to TRBJ1-4; 11 bases fit TRBD1. The junction had 3 bases not matched to a gene; V was cut back by 3 bases and J by 8 bases. From germline, CDR1 is SGHNT and CDR2 YYREEE (reference sequence). This CDR3 comprises 14 residues. Here the CDR3 DNA reads TGTGCCAGCAGCTCGGGACAGGGGGACGAAAAACTGTTTTTT. Translated, it gives CASSSGQGDEKLFF.

The chain has TRBV6-7 and TRBJ2-5; TRBD1 agrees at 7 bases. TRBV6-7 is filed as an ORF, its function uncertain. There are 14 residues in the CDR3. The V gene end was trimmed by 2 bases and the J gene end by 5 bases; junction bases not matched to a gene: 5. CDR3 loop: CASSYKGASETQYF. CDR3 bases: TGTGCCAGCAGTTACAAGGGGGCGAGTGAGACCCAGTACTTC.

This clone was seen just once. This sequence joins TRBV5-1 and TRBJ2-1; 7 nucleotides agree with TRBD2. CDR3 length: 16 amino acids. The germline gives CDR1 SGHRS, CDR2 YFSETQ. Trimming took 0 bases from V and 8 from J; bases not matched to a gene: 11. The CDR3 DNA reads TGCGCCAGCAGCTTGGTTCGAGGGAGGGCCGCCGATGAGCAGTTCTTC. As protein: CASSLVRGRAADEQFF.

The chain joins TRBV4-1 to TRBJ2-7; unclear D gene. Trimming took 0 bases from V and 0 from J, leaving 9 bases between them. CDR3 length: 15 amino acids. Per germline, CDR1 MGHRA and CDR2 YSYEKL. CDR3 sequence: CASSQEATSSYEQYF. CDR3 nucleotides: TGCGCCAGCAGCCAAGAGGCGACTTCCTCCTACGAGCAGTACTTC.

This chain connects TRBV19 to TRBJ2-7; 12 bases line up with TRBD2. In germline, CDR1 is LNHDA, CDR2 SQIVND (reference sequence). J was trimmed by 6 bases and V by 5 bases; bases with no gene match: 5. The CDR3 is 14 residues long. CDR3 sequence (DNA): TGTGCCAGTAGTTGGACTAGCGGGAACAGCGAGCAGTACTTC. It specifies CASSWTSGNSEQYF.

CDR3 bases: TGCGCCAGCAGCTTGGGTTACTCCTCCTACGAGCAGTACTTC. Its protein product is CASSLGYSSYEQYF. V and J are TRBV5-1 and TRBJ2-7, with unresolved D. Germline CDR1 and CDR2: SGHRS and YFSETQ. V lost 0 bases to trimming and J lost 0 bases, with 7 bases between them. This CDR3 comprises 14 residues.

The chain carries TRBV6-2 or TRBV6-3 and TRBJ1-3; 11 nucleotides align to TRBD1. Germline CDR1 is MNHEY and CDR2 is SVGEGT. Trimming cost V 5 bases and J 2 bases; bases outside gene matches: 5. This CDR3 has 16 amino acids. The CDR3 is CASSLGQGETGNTIYF. CDR3 nucleotide sequence: TGTGCCAGCAGTCTGGGACAGGGGGAAACTGGAAACACCATATATTTT.

This chain uses TRBV15 with TRBJ2-5, with TRBD1 matching over 7 bases. J lost 6 bases, V lost 0 bases, and 16 bases had no gene match. CDR3 length equals 18 residues. Per germline, CDR1 LNHNV and CDR2 YYDKDF (reference sequence). CDR3: CATSREAATGTGVQTQYF. CDR3 DNA: TGTGCCACCAGCAGAGAGGCGGCGACTGGAACAGGGGTGCAGACCCAGTACTTC.

The chain employs TRBV6-6 and TRBJ1-1, with TRBD1 identical over 7 bases. The CDR3 covers 12 residues. CDR1 and CDR2 from the germline V gene are MNHNY and SVGAGI (reference sequence). V was pared by 6 bases and J by 10 bases, with 8 bases of the junction left unmatched. The CDR3 is CASSPTTGRAFF. The CDR3 region has the DNA TGTGCCAGCAGCCCCACGACAGGGCGAGCTTTCTTT.

This chain joins TRBV11-1 and TRBJ2-2; tentatively, D is TRBD1 (6 bases). The CDR3 sequence is 15 residues long. V shed 3 bases and J shed 3 bases, with 11 bases lying between them. Germline lookup yields CDR1 SGHAT and CDR2 FQDESV (reference sequence). In DNA form, the CDR3 reads TGTGCCAGCAGCTTGATGGGGGCGGACACCGGGGAGCTGTTTTTT. This codes for CASSLMGADTGELFF.

The chain uses TRBV7-9 and TRBJ1-1; 7 nucleotides match TRBD1. J lost 7 bases, V lost 6 bases, and 5 bases had no gene match. Germline lookup yields CDR1 SEHNR and CDR2 FQNEAQ (reference sequence). CDR3 length: 12 residues. The CDR3: CASSLRGDEAFF. The CDR3 nucleotides read TGTGCCAGCAGTCTCAGGGGGGATGAAGCTTTCTTT.

The chain is built from TRBV2 and TRBJ2-1, with 12 bases lining up with TRBD2. The V gene end was trimmed by 8 bases and the J gene end by 1 base; junction bases not matched to a gene: 3. Germline CDR1 is SNHLY and CDR2 is FYNNEI. The CDR3 consists of 15 residues. In DNA form, the CDR3 reads TGTGCCAGCCTAGCGGGAGGGGCGTCCTACAATGAGCAGTTCTTC. Translating gives CASLAGGASYNEQFF.

V is TRBV13 and J is TRBJ1-2; unclear D gene. The germline V gene encodes CDR1 PRHDT and CDR2 FYEKMQ (reference sequence). This CDR3 has 17 amino acids. V was shortened by 0 bases and J by 1 base, with 15 bases between the two germline ends. DNA of the CDR3: TGTGCCAGCAGCTTAGGCTACGAGCGGACGGTTAACTATGGCTACACCTTC. Protein product: CASSLGYERTVNYGYTF.

This chain links TRBV27 with TRBJ1-6, with TRBD1 as a possible D gene (6 bases). Looked up from germline, CDR1 is MNHEY and CDR2 is SMNVEV (reference sequence). CDR3 length: 15 residues. Trimming stripped 0 bases from V and 10 bases from J, with 13 bases between. CDR3 sequence (DNA): TGTGCCAGCAGTTTATCGACAGGTCTTGGGTCACCCCTCCACTTT. Amino acid sequence: CASSLSTGLGSPLHF.

This sequence joins TRBV7-8 and TRBJ1-3; D remains ambiguous. Per the germline V gene, CDR1 is SGHVS and CDR2 is FQNEAQ. V lost 6 bases to trimming and J lost 1 base, with 10 bases between them. The CDR3 is 14 amino acids. The chain's CDR3 is CASSREYSGNTIYF. The CDR3 DNA follows: TGTGCCAGCAGTCGGGAATATTCTGGAAACACCATATATTTT.

The V call is TRBV5-6, the J call TRBJ1-5, with a weak D call TRBD1 (6 bases). From germline, CDR1 is SGHDT and CDR2 YYEEEE. The germline V and J ends were trimmed by 3 bases and 3 bases, with 16 bases remaining between them. The CDR3 loop spans 16 amino acids. The CDR3 is CASSWGGHLPNQPQHF. In DNA form, the CDR3 reads TGTGCCAGCAGCTGGGGGGGGCATTTGCCCAATCAGCCCCAGCATTTT. Filled out from reference TRBV5-6 and TRBJ1-5, the complete variable domain reads DAGVTQSPTHLIKTRGQQVTLRCSPKSGHDTVSWYQQALGQGPQFIFQYYEEEERQRGNFPDRFSGHQFPNYSSELNVNALLLGDSALYLCASSWGGHLPNQPQHFGDGTRLSIL.

This clone was found many times. The V and J genes are TRBV30 and TRBJ1-1; D call uncertain. This CDR3 is 11 amino acids long. Germline V gene sequence: CDR1 GTSNPN, CDR2 SVGIG (reference sequence). V dropped 0 bases and J dropped 7 bases, with 6 bases sitting between them. The CDR3 loop is CAWSVWLEAFF. CDR3 bases: TGTGCCTGGAGTGTATGGCTTGAAGCTTTCTTT.

The chain employs TRBV7-6 and TRBJ2-3; TRBD1 is a possible D gene (6 bases). Germline assignment: CDR1 SGHVS and CDR2 FNYEAQ. The V end was cut by 4 bases, the J end by 0 bases, with 11 bases between. The CDR3 consists of 15 residues. The CDR3 spells CASSSTTGSTDTQYF. Here the CDR3 DNA reads TGTGCCAGCAGCTCTACGACAGGCAGCACAGATACGCAGTATTTT.

J is TRBJ2-1 and V is TRBV5-5, with TRBD2 matching 10 bases. V gave up 0 bases and J gave up 4 bases; unmatched junction bases: 7. The CDR3 extends over 17 amino acids. Germline-derived CDR1 and CDR2 are SGHKS and YYEKEE (reference sequence). CDR3 amino acids: CASSLDRRTSGYNEQFF. CDR3 coding DNA: TGTGCCAGCAGCTTGGATAGACGGACTAGCGGATACAATGAGCAGTTCTTC.

V and J are TRBV7-3 and TRBJ2-1; D perhaps matches TRBD2 (6 bases). V shed 3 bases and J shed 6 bases, with 12 bases lying between them. CDR3 length: 14 residues. The V gene's germline CDR1 is SGHTA and CDR2 FQGTGA. This CDR3 is CASSFAGSANEQFF. The CDR3 DNA sequence: TGTGCCAGCAGCTTTGCGGGAAGTGCCAATGAGCAGTTCTTC. Using reference TRBV7-3 and TRBJ2-1 for the parts outside the CDR3, the full variable domain is GAGVSQTPSNKVTEKGKYVELRCDPISGHTALYWYRQSLGQGPEFLIYFQGTGAADDSGLPNDRFFAVRPEGSVSTLKIQRTERGDSAVYLCASSFAGSANEQFFGPGTRLTVL.

This clone appeared once. The chain employs TRBV9 and TRBJ2-3; D is perhaps TRBD1 (5 bases). This CDR3 is 15 amino acids long. V shed 4 bases and J shed 0 bases, with 12 bases lying between them. Germline loops: CDR1 SGDLS, CDR2 YYNGEE. DNA of the CDR3: TGTGCCAGCAGCCCATCGGACACTAGCACAGATACGCAGTATTTT. The encoded protein is CASSPSDTSTDTQYF.